The clone carrying this T cell receptor beta chain occurred many times. Its antigen is unknown. CDR3 length: 14 residues. V lost 2 bases and J 0 bases, leaving 7 bases between the germline ends. Looked up from germline, CDR1 is DFQATT and CDR2 is SNEGSKA (reference sequence). Template switching added a universal primer site, and cDNA bore unique molecular identifiers. TCRdb re-called the 5' RACE reads through MiXCR, storing one row per CDR3 protein. Among 640,000 or so distinct CDR3 sequences, 6.1% were seen once, and the ten largest hold 1.5% to 2%. The sample originates from a study of identical twins. Findings and caveats of the study: Twin-shared out-of-frame alpha sequences showed excess low generation probability. Conclusions were based on cross-sectional statistical analysis, without following the same donors. Analyses based on zero insertions could be partly confounded by invariant MAIT and iNKT cells.

This clonotype was sampled from a man aged 18 to 30 in good health. What was sequenced was naive T cells sorted from blood. The chain is built from TRBV20-1 and TRBJ2-2, with D unresolved. Here the CDR3 DNA reads TGCAGTGCTAGAAACTTCGCGAACACCGGGGAGCTGTTTTTT. It encodes CSARNFANTGELFF.